This entry lists 5 T cell receptor beta chains sequenced from one sample in a study of cytomegalovirus exposure and HLA in healthy donors. PCR amplification relied on 60 Vbeta primers (plus 13 Jbeta primers). Assay: immunoSEQ multiplex PCR; the TCRdb copy retains only in-frame clones and omits some. The table includes 150,000 to 200,000 clones, roughly 70% detected once. Input material: PBMCs. These receptor sequences come from a girl aged 10 to 17 in good health and CMV-seronegative.

This rearrangement joins TRBV15 to TRBJ2-5; the match to TRBD1 covers 7 bases. The V gene's germline CDR1 is LNHNV and CDR2 YYDKDF (reference sequence). V was pared by 5 bases and J by 5 bases, with 2 bases of the junction left unmatched. The CDR3 spans 12 residues. The CDR3 DNA sequence: TGTGCCACCAGCGAACAGGGGGAGACCCAGTACTTC. It encodes CATSEQGETQYF.

CDR3 region: CAQGGGTEAFF. The CDR3 bases are TGTGCCCAGGGCGGAGGGACTGAAGCTTTCTTT. The chain joins TRBV2 to TRBJ1-1, with a possible D match to TRBD1 (5 bases). The CDR3 totals 11 residues. V lost 11 bases to trimming and J lost 5 bases, with 12 bases between them. CDR1 SNHLY and CDR2 FYNNEI come from the germline V gene.

The CDR3 DNA reads as TGTGCCAGCAGCTTTACAGGGGGCGACGGCTACACCTTC. Translation gives CASSFTGGDGYTF. This chain links TRBV7-9 with TRBJ1-2; 9 nucleotides agree with TRBD1. This CDR3 has 13 amino acids. The V segment lost 3 bases and the J segment 8 bases; nucleotides outside the gene matches: 4. In germline, CDR1 is SEHNR, CDR2 FQNEAQ (reference sequence).

V and J are TRBV30 and TRBJ1-1, with a weak D call TRBD1 (6 bases). V was shortened by 8 bases and J by 3 bases, with 10 bases between the two germline ends. This CDR3 is 11 amino acids long. CDR1 is GTSNPN, CDR2 SVGIG, per germline (reference sequence). In DNA form, the CDR3 reads TGTGCCGCGCGACAGGACACTGAAGCTTTCTTT. This gives the protein CAARQDTEAFF.

This chain joins TRBV27 and TRBJ2-6; possible D gene TRBD2, 6 bases. The germline V gene has CDR1 MNHEY and CDR2 SMNVEV (reference sequence). V lost 3 bases, J lost 2 bases, and 11 bases lay in between. The length of the CDR3 is 16 residues. This CDR3 is CASSFLRGAGANVLTF. The CDR3 region has the DNA TGTGCCAGCAGTTTTTTGCGGGGCGCTGGGGCCAACGTCCTGACTTTC. Together with reference TRBV27 and TRBJ2-6, the CDR3 gives the full variable domain: EAQVTQNPRYLITVTGKKLTVTCSQNMNHEYMSWYRQDPGLGLRQIYYSMNVEVTDKGDVPEGYKVSRKEKRNFPLILESPSPNQTSLYFCASSFLRGAGANVLTFGAGSRLTVL.